The sequence of this T cell receptor beta chain was determined in a study of T cells after posttransplantation cyclophosphamide. Study results and limitations: Donor-recipient repertoire similarity was low at 1-2 months, rising over year one. Recipient CMV seropositivity and CMV reactivation strongly tracked TRB clonality.

This clone has a count of ten or more. Its antigen is undetermined. After removal of 3 bases from V and 2 bases from J, the junction contained 8 bases not matched to a gene. CDR1 and CDR2 (germline): SGDLS, YYNGEE. This CDR3 is 16 amino acids long. Clones were sequenced by immunoSEQ multiplex PCR, and TCRdb holds only the in-frame ones, with some missing. The sample holds 7,300 or so clones, and no clone turns up only once. Busulfan-fludarabine conditioning, marrow transplant, and cyclophosphamide on days +3 and +4 were administered. The receptor's source is a male patient aged 50 to 59 who received an allogeneic stem cell transplant from an unrelated donor, was CMV-positive, and had acute GVHD only. Some of the T cells might come from the graft donor. Here the sequenced sample was PBMCs, taken after allogeneic stem cell transplant with posttransplant cyclophosphamide. The chain employs TRBV9 and TRBJ1-3; 7 nucleotides match TRBD1. The CDR3 sequence is CASSADQDRAGNTIYF. For the CDR3, the DNA is TGTGCCAGCAGCGCCGACCAAGACAGGGCTGGAAACACCATATATTTT.